Below are 32 T cell receptor beta chains sequenced from a single sample in a study of cytomegalovirus exposure and HLA in healthy donors. Here immunoSEQ multiplex PCR was the method, and the copy in TCRdb shows in-frame clones only, minus some. The data show a few hundred thousand clones, 88% seen once. Input material: PBMCs. Receptors were obtained from a young woman in good health and CMV-seronegative.

This rearrangement joins TRBV10-3 to TRBJ2-7, with 12 bases fitting TRBD2. The CDR3 has 15 residues. V was clipped by 4 bases and J by 4 bases; unmatched bases: 5. Germline V lookup: CDR1 ENHRY, CDR2 SYGVKD. The CDR3 bases are TGTGCCATCAGTGCGGCTAGCGGGAGGGCATACGAGCAGTACTTC. Protein product: CAISAASGRAYEQYF.

In this sample, this clone turned up a few times. The chain is built from TRBV5-4 and TRBJ1-1; no clear D. The CDR3 loop spans 12 amino acids. V was pared by 2 bases and J by 10 bases, with 12 bases between. Germline CDR1 reads SGHNT; CDR2 reads YYREEE (reference sequence). The chain's CDR3 is CASSLDGTVAFF. The CDR3 DNA reads as TGTGCCAGCAGCTTAGATGGTACAGTAGCTTTCTTT.

The table lists this clone with a few counts. The chain uses TRBV28 and TRBJ1-2, with D perhaps TRBD1 (6 bases). Trimming stripped 4 bases from V and 8 bases from J, with 11 bases between. This CDR3 comprises 12 residues. Per the germline V gene, CDR1 is MDHEN and CDR2 is SYDVKM. This CDR3 is CASSYAGVGYTF. CDR3 sequence (DNA): TGTGCCAGCAGTTACGCAGGGGTCGGCTACACCTTC.

This clone appeared a single time. The CDR3 spells CSVAAGSSSTDTQYF. The CDR3 DNA sequence: TGCAGCGTCGCGGCTGGCTCGTCTAGCACAGATACGCAGTATTTT. This chain links TRBV29-1 with TRBJ2-3; D remains unclear. The CDR3 sequence is 15 residues long. In germline, CDR1 is SQVTM, CDR2 ANQGSEA. Trimming removed 6 bases at V and 0 bases at J, with 16 bases between.

CDR3 residues: CASSERESYEQYF. CDR3 bases: TGTGCCAGCAGTGAGAGGGAATCCTACGAGCAGTACTTC. J is TRBJ2-7 and V is TRBV6-1; D possibly corresponds to TRBD2 (5 bases). The CDR3 covers 13 residues. Trimming pared 3 bases from V and 1 base from J, leaving 7 bases between. Germline assignment: CDR1 MNHNS and CDR2 SASEGT.

The chain joins TRBV5-4 to TRBJ1-2; maybe TRBD1 (5 bases). CDR3 length equals 14 residues. Germline CDR1 and CDR2: SGHNT and YYREEE (reference sequence). Trimming left V 3 bases short and J 4 bases short, with 13 bases between. CDR3 sequence: CASSYSGITYGYTF. The CDR3, as DNA: TGTGCCAGCAGCTATTCAGGGATCACCTATGGCTACACCTTC.

The J gene is TRBJ1-2, the V gene TRBV6-5; D is undetermined. The V end lost 4 bases, the J end lost 6 bases, and 12 bases lay between the germline ends. The CDR3 spans 13 residues. Germline V gene lookup returns CDR1 MNHEY and CDR2 SVGAGI. The CDR3 region is CASSLTGSHGYTF. The CDR3 region has the DNA TGTGCCAGCAGTTTAACGGGGTCTCATGGCTACACCTTC.

The V call is TRBV19, the J call TRBJ2-7; 11 bases align to TRBD2. The CDR3 is made up of 15 amino acids. J was trimmed by 0 bases and V by 5 bases; bases with no gene match: 3. Germline CDR1 reads LNHDA; CDR2 reads SQIVND (reference sequence). The CDR3 DNA is TGTGCCAGTAGTTTTCTAGCGGGAGGCTCCTACGAGCAGTACTTC. Translated: CASSFLAGGSYEQYF.

This chain joins TRBV7-9 and TRBJ1-2; D is possibly TRBD1 (6 bases). V was clipped by 2 bases and J by 14 bases, with 36 bases between them. There are 19 residues in the CDR3. CDR1 and CDR2 from the germline V gene are SEHNR and FQNEAQ (reference sequence). The chain's CDR3 is CASSLTGTSENWGRVGCTF. The CDR3 coding sequence is TGTGCCAGCAGCTTAACGGGTACATCCGAAAATTGGGGGCGGGTAGGATGTACCTTC.

The chain is built from TRBV5-1 and TRBJ2-3; 12 positions match TRBD2. Germline V lookup: CDR1 SGHRS, CDR2 YFSETQ. J lost 2 bases, V lost 0 bases, and 1 base had no gene match. The CDR3 sequence is 16 residues long. The CDR3 region is CASSLGLAGATDTQYF. In nucleotides, the CDR3 is TGCGCCAGCAGCTTGGGACTAGCGGGAGCCACAGATACGCAGTATTTT.

This clone was seen a single time. This rearrangement joins TRBV5-1 to TRBJ2-3, with a possible D match to TRBD2 (5 bases). Between the trimmed V and J ends, which lost 4 bases and 4 bases, there was a span of 16 bases. This CDR3 region has 15 residues. From germline, CDR1 is SGHRS and CDR2 YFSETQ. The CDR3, as DNA: TGCGCCAGCAGCGCCGGACTTCACTTTCCAGATACGCAGTATTTT. It encodes CASSAGLHFPDTQYF.

The chain employs TRBV27 and TRBJ1-6, with TRBD1 matching over 7 bases. The CDR3 runs 13 residues. Looked up from germline, CDR1 is MNHEY and CDR2 is SMNVEV (reference sequence). The V segment lost 6 bases and the J segment 6 bases; nucleotides outside the gene matches: 2. CDR3: CASSPGGNSPLHF. The CDR3 DNA sequence: TGTGCCAGCAGCCCAGGGGGTAATTCACCCCTCCACTTT.

This rearrangement joins TRBV19 to TRBJ1-1, with 8 bases identical to TRBD1. The CDR3 contains 14 residues. Losses at the gene ends were 3 bases for V and 2 bases for J; bases not matched to a gene: 2. CDR1 and CDR2 from the germline V gene are LNHDA and SQIVND (reference sequence). This chain's CDR3 is CASSIGTGNTEAFF. The CDR3 bases are TGTGCCAGTAGTATTGGGACAGGAAACACTGAAGCTTTCTTT.

The chain combines TRBV28 with TRBJ1-2; tentatively, D is TRBD1 (5 bases). Trimming removed 5 bases from V and 2 bases from J, with 24 bases in between. The CDR3 covers 18 residues. Looked up from germline, CDR1 is MDHEN and CDR2 is SYDVKM. As DNA, the CDR3 is TGTGCCAGCAGTCCCCCCCTAGGACAACCCCTTGGGAACTATGGCTACACCTTC. This translates into CASSPPLGQPLGNYGYTF.

This chain's CDR3 is CASSPRREEEKLFF. The CDR3 DNA reads TGTGCCAGCAGTCCCCGACGCGAGGAAGAAAAACTGTTTTTT. The genes are TRBV27 and TRBJ1-4; D is undetermined. Germline-derived CDR1 and CDR2 are MNHEY and SMNVEV (reference sequence). Trimming removed 5 bases from V and 8 bases from J, with 15 bases in between. The CDR3 spans 14 residues. Using reference TRBV27 and TRBJ1-4 for the parts outside the CDR3, the full variable domain is EAQVTQNPRYLITVTGKKLTVTCSQNMNHEYMSWYRQDPGLGLRQIYYSMNVEVTDKGDVPEGYKVSRKEKRNFPLILESPSPNQTSLYFCASSPRREEEKLFFGSGTQLSVL.

V is TRBV29-1 and J is TRBJ1-2; TRBD1 matches 7 bases. The V segment lost 6 bases and the J segment 2 bases; nucleotides outside the gene matches: 9. This CDR3 comprises 14 residues. Germline CDR1 SQVTM, CDR2 ANQGSEA. CDR3 sequence: CSVEGAQGNYGYTF. The CDR3 DNA reads as TGCAGCGTCGAGGGTGCACAGGGGAACTATGGCTACACCTTC.

This clone has just one count. The CDR3 reads CASSPTGRDGNIQYF. The CDR3 DNA reads as TGTGCCAGCAGCCCCACGGGCAGGGATGGCAACATTCAGTACTTC. J is TRBJ2-4 and V is TRBV11-2; D is possibly TRBD1 (5 bases). Trimming left V 5 bases short and J 7 bases short, with 18 bases between. Germline CDR1 is SGHAT and CDR2 is FQNNGV. This CDR3 region has 15 residues.

The chain joins TRBV18 to TRBJ2-7; TRBD2 matches 7 bases. The junction had 7 bases not matched to a gene; V was cut back by 3 bases and J by 2 bases. Germline-derived CDR1 and CDR2 are KGHSH and LQKENI. The CDR3 has 15 amino acids. The CDR3 DNA is TGTGCCAGCTCACCCCGGGCTAGCGGAACCTACGAGCAGTACTTC. It specifies CASSPRASGTYEQYF.

The chain employs TRBV2 and TRBJ1-1, with D uncertain. Trimming shortened V by 2 bases and J by 2 bases, and 6 bases separated the two germline ends. The CDR3 totals 13 residues. CDR1 is SNHLY, CDR2 FYNNEI, per germline. CDR3 residues: CASSEPPNTEAFF. CDR3 nucleotides: TGTGCCAGCAGTGAACCCCCTAACACTGAAGCTTTCTTT.

The chain combines TRBV6-6 with TRBJ2-5, with a weak D call TRBD1 (5 bases). CDR3 length: 14 amino acids. The V gene's germline CDR1 is MNHNY and CDR2 SVGAGI (reference sequence). V was shortened by 6 bases and J by 5 bases, with 16 bases between the two germline ends. The chain's CDR3 is CASSYTGFVETQYF. The DNA of the CDR3 is TGTGCCAGCAGCTATACAGGCTTCGTGGAGACCCAGTACTTC.

This clone was recorded once. J is TRBJ2-5 and V is TRBV10-3; 7 bases align to TRBD2. CDR1 is ENHRY and CDR2 is SYGVKD in the germline V gene. Trimming cost V 10 bases and J 5 bases; bases outside gene matches: 10. This CDR3 has 13 amino acids. CDR3 sequence (DNA): TGTGCCACCACTGGGGGGGACCGTGAGACCCAGTACTTC. Residues: CATTGGDRETQYF.

J is TRBJ2-7 and V is TRBV13; a possible D gene is TRBD2 (6 bases). The CDR3 has 16 amino acids. Trimming stripped 3 bases from V and 1 base from J, with 16 bases between. The germline V gene encodes CDR1 PRHDT and CDR2 FYEKMQ (reference sequence). CDR3 bases: TGTGCCAGCAGCTTCACCCCCAGCGGGTCGTCCTACGAGCAGTACTTC. As protein: CASSFTPSGSSYEQYF.

The genes are TRBV28 and TRBJ2-7, with D possibly TRBD2 on 6 matching bases. With 2 bases removed from V and 3 bases from J, the gap between germline ends came to 14 bases. The CDR3 is 15 residues long. Per the germline V gene, CDR1 is MDHEN and CDR2 is SYDVKM. The CDR3 spells CASSLRASAGYEQYF. The CDR3 DNA is TGTGCCAGCAGTTTAAGGGCTAGCGCCGGCTACGAGCAGTACTTC.

The rearrangement uses TRBV28 and TRBJ1-2; 8 nucleotides align to TRBD1. The trim removed 5 bases at V and 6 bases at J, leaving 8 bases unmatched. The germline gives CDR1 MDHEN, CDR2 SYDVKM. The length of the CDR3 is 14 residues. Written as DNA, the CDR3 is TGTGCCAGCAGTCCAGGGGGCAGTTTGCATGGCTACACCTTC. Translated: CASSPGGSLHGYTF.

The chain is built from TRBV7-2 and TRBJ1-2, with TRBD1 identical over 8 bases. Trimming cost V 3 bases and J 1 base; bases outside gene matches: 4. Per the germline V gene, CDR1 is SGHTA and CDR2 is FQGNSA. CDR3 length: 15 residues. CDR3 loop: CASSLYRGDNYGYTF. The CDR3, as DNA: TGTGCCAGCAGCTTGTACAGGGGGGATAACTATGGCTACACCTTC.

This chain uses TRBV6-6 with TRBJ2-3, with D hard to call. The CDR3 length is 13 residues. From germline, CDR1 is MNHNY and CDR2 SVGAGI (reference sequence). V lost 6 bases and J lost 3, with 10 bases in between. CDR3 sequence reads: CASRKPTTDTQYF. The CDR3 DNA sequence: TGTGCCAGCAGAAAACCCACAACAGATACGCAGTATTTT.

The V call is TRBV9, the J call TRBJ2-3; TRBD2 agrees at 13 bases. The CDR3 totals 16 residues. Germline CDR1 reads SGDLS; CDR2 reads YYNGEE. Trimming at V came to 0 bases and at J to 6 bases, leaving 4 bases not matched to a gene. CDR3 sequence (DNA): TGTGCCAGCAGCGTAGGGAAACTAGCGGGAGGGGATACGCAGTATTTT. Encoded protein: CASSVGKLAGGDTQYF. The full variable domain, in which reference TRBV9 and TRBJ2-3 provide the parts outside the CDR3, is DSGVTQTPKHLITATGQRVTLRCSPRSGDLSVYWYQQSLDQGLQFLIQYYNGEERAKGNILERFSAQQFPDLHSELNLSSLELGDSALYFCASSVGKLAGGDTQYFGPGTRLTVL.

The rearrangement links TRBV28 to TRBJ1-2; TRBD1 might be the D (5 bases). Trimming shortened V by 7 bases and J by 6 bases, and 15 bases separated the two germline ends. Germline V gene sequence: CDR1 MDHEN, CDR2 SYDVKM. This CDR3 contains 13 residues. The CDR3: CASTLSGAHGYTF. CDR3 DNA sequence: TGTGCCAGCACCCTAAGCGGGGCACATGGCTACACCTTC.

The V call is TRBV28, the J call TRBJ1-2, with unresolved D. Germline CDR1 reads MDHEN; CDR2 reads SYDVKM. V was pared by 5 bases and J by 4 bases, with 5 bases between. This CDR3 region has 11 residues. The CDR3 DNA reads as TGTGCCAGCAGTACTACCTATGGCTACACCTTC. It codes for CASSTTYGYTF.

The chain combines TRBV4-1 with TRBJ1-2; TRBD1 matches 8 bases. The CDR3 has 13 residues. The trim removed 4 bases at V and 4 bases at J, leaving 2 bases unmatched. Per germline, CDR1 MGHRA and CDR2 YSYEKL. The CDR3 DNA reads as TGCGCCAGCAGCCGAGGGACAGGCTATGGCTACACCTTC. This gives the protein CASSRGTGYGYTF.

The chain combines TRBV5-1 with TRBJ2-1; D not resolved. V dropped 0 bases and J dropped 5 bases, with 6 bases sitting between them. Germline CDR1 SGHRS, CDR2 YFSETQ. This CDR3 spans 13 amino acids. CDR3 residues: CASSLVQNNEQFF. CDR3 in DNA: TGCGCCAGCAGCTTGGTTCAAAACAATGAGCAGTTCTTC. The whole variable domain, filled in from reference TRBV5-1 and TRBJ2-1, reads KAGVTQTPRYLIKTRGQQVTLSCSPISGHRSVSWYQQTPGQGLQFLFEYFSETQRNKGNFPGRFSGRQFSNSRSEMNVSTLELGDSALYLCASSLVQNNEQFFGPGTRLTVL.

The chain uses TRBV28 and TRBJ2-5, with D unclear. Trimming shortened V by 2 bases and J by 5 bases, and 9 bases separated the two germline ends. CDR3 length: 13 amino acids. CDR1 is MDHEN and CDR2 is SYDVKM in the germline V gene. The CDR3 protein is CASSLELRETQYF. CDR3 nucleotide sequence: TGTGCCAGCAGTTTAGAACTACGGGAGACCCAGTACTTC. Complete variable domain (other parts from reference TRBV28 and TRBJ2-5): DVKVTQSSRYLVKRTGEKVFLECVQDMDHENMFWYRQDPGLGLRLIYFSYDVKMKEKGDIPEGYSVSREKKERFSLILESASTNQTSMYLCASSLELRETQYFGPGTRLLVL.